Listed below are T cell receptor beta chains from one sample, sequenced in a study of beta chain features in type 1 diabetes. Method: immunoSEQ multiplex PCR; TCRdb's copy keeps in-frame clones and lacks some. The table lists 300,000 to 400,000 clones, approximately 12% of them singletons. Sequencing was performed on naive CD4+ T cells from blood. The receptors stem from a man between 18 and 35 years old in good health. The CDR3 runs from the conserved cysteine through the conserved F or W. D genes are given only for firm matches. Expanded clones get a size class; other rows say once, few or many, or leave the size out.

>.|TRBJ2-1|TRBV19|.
CASSINGRVGYNEQFF
TGTGCCAGTAGTATAAATGGCAGGGTAGGCTACAATGAGCAGTTCTTC
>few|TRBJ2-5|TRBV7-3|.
CASSLAPAGETQYF
TGTGCCAGCAGCTTGGCCCCGGCCGGGGAGACCCAGTACTTC
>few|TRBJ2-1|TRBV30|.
CAWSGGHNEQFF
TGTGCCTGGAGTGGGGGCCACAATGAGCAGTTCTTC
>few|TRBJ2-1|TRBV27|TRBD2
CASSLSRLADYNEQFF
TGTGCCAGCAGTTTATCGCGGCTAGCGGACTACAATGAGCAGTTCTTC
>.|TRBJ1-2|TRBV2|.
CASKTENYGYTF
TGTGCCAGCAAAACAGAGAACTATGGCTACACCTTC
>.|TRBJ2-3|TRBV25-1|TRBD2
CASSGGTSGGATDTQYF
TGTGCCAGCAGTGGAGGGACTAGCGGGGGGGCAACAGATACGCAGTATTTT
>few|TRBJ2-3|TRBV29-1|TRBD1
CSAPGQSTDTQYF
TGCAGCGCCCCGGGACAGAGCACAGATACGCAGTATTTT
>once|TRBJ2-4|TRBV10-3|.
CAISDLRQRNIQYF
TGTGCCATCAGTGACCTTAGACAGAGGAACATTCAGTACTTC
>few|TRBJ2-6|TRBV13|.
CASSLDTPSYSGANVLTF
TGTGCCAGCAGCTTAGATACTCCGTCCTACTCTGGGGCCAACGTCCTGACTTTC
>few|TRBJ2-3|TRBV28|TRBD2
CASRLAGSVDTQYF
TGTGCCAGCAGATTAGCGGGATCCGTAGATACGCAGTATTTT
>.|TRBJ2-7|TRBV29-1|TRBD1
CSASGTGVSEQYF
TGCAGCGCGTCCGGGACAGGGGTTTCGGAGCAGTACTTC
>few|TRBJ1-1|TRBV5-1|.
CASSGGRMNTEAFF
TGCGCCAGCAGCGGGGGGAGAATGAACACTGAAGCTTTCTTT
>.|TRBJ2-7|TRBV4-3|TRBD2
CASSQDVAGATYEQYF
TGCGCCAGCAGCCAAGATGTAGCGGGAGCCACCTACGAGCAGTACTTC
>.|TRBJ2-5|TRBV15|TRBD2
CATSRGRRAGVETQYF
TGTGCCACCAGCAGAGGAAGAAGAGCGGGAGTGGAGACCCAGTACTTC
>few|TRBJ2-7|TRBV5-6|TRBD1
CASSLGGDRGNF
TGTGCCAGCAGCTTGGGGGGGGACAGGGGGAACTTC
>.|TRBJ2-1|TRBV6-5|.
CASGKGVDTYNEQFF
TGTGCCAGCGGGAAAGGGGTAGATACATACAATGAGCAGTTCTTC
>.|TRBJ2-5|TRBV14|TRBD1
CASSRQGGVPETQYF
TGTGCCAGCAGCCGACAGGGCGGCGTCCCAGAGACCCAGTACTTC
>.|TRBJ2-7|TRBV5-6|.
CASSRAYEQYF
TGTGCCTCAAGTCGGGCCTACGAGCAGTACTTC
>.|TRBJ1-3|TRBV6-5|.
CASRLMAYGNTIYF
TGTGCCAGCAGGCTTATGGCTTATGGAAACACCATATATTTT
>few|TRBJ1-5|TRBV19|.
CASSGNQPQHF
TGTGCCAGTAGCGGCAATCAGCCCCAGCATTTT
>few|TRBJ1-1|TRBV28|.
CASSGSGRLNTEAFF
TGTGCCAGCAGTGGATCCGGGAGATTAAACACTGAAGCTTTCTTT
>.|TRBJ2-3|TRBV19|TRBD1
CASSLTGVGTDTQYF
TGTGCCAGTAGTCTCACAGGGGTTGGCACAGATACGCAGTATTTT
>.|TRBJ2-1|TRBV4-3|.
CASSQVTTGNEQFF
TGCGCCAGCAGCCAAGTAACTACGGGGAATGAGCAGTTCTTC
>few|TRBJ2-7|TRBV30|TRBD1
CAWSGRGQYYEQYF
TGTGCCTGGAGTGGAAGGGGACAGTACTACGAGCAGTACTTC
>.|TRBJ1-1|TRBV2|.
CASSLRNTEAFF
TGTGCCAGCAGTCTGCGGAACACTGAAGCTTTCTTT
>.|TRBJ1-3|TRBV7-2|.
CASSLDSTLRGNTIYF
TGTGCCAGCAGCTTAGATTCCACTCTACGTGGAAACACCATATATTTT
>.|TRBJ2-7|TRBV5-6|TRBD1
CASSPDRDYEQYF
TGTGCCAGCAGCCCGGACAGGGACTACGAGCAGTACTTC
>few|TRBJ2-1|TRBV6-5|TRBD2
CASSRTSGRWGQFF
TGTGCCAGCAGCAGGACTAGCGGGCGCTGGGGGCAGTTCTTC
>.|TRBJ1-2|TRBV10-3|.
CAISGSGPYRDNYGYTF
TGTGCCATCAGCGGCTCCGGGCCCTACAGGGATAACTATGGCTACACCTTC
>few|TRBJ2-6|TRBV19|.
CASSPRGNSGANVLTF
TGTGCCAGTAGCCCAAGAGGGAACTCTGGGGCCAACGTCCTGACTTTC
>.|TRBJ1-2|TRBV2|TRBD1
CASSGQGANYGYTF
TGTGCCAGCAGTGGACAGGGCGCTAACTATGGCTACACCTTC